This passage covers 32 T cell receptor beta chains from one sample sequenced in a study of blood T cell repertoires in COVID-19 (dated by TCRdb to the early 2020s). Library preparation employed the immunoSEQ multiplex PCR assay. The clones in this table, taken by TCRdb from immuneACCESS, are in-frame only. Not every clone is retained; where verified, under half of the shortfall comes from an unresolved V gene, and the cause of the rest is unknown. Here the sample has fewer than 80,000 clones; about four fifths occur a single time. The ten biggest clones cover 5.4% of the sample. Sequences were obtained from peripheral blood. The receptors were sampled from a woman at least 80 years old with active or convalescent COVID-19.

The chain uses TRBV3-1 (or the pseudogene TRBV3-2) and TRBJ1-3; D remains ambiguous. Germline loops: CDR1 LGHDT, CDR2 YNNKEL (reference sequence). This CDR3 has 12 amino acids. Between the trimmed V and J ends, which lost 4 bases and 7 bases, there was a span of 8 bases. The CDR3 is CASSLRRNTIYF. The CDR3, as DNA: TGTGCCAGCAGCCTCCGGAGGAACACCATATATTTT.

The CDR3 sequence is CASSQTDRGVTYNEQFF. The CDR3 coding sequence is TGTGCCAGCAGCCAAACCGACAGGGGGGTGACCTACAATGAGCAGTTCTTC. The rearrangement joins TRBV3-1 (or the pseudogene TRBV3-2) to TRBJ2-1; 9 bases agree with TRBD1. The CDR3 consists of 17 residues. Germline CDR1 is LGHDT and CDR2 is YNNKEL (reference sequence). V lost 2 bases, J lost 2 bases, and 7 bases stayed unmatched.

The chain joins TRBV2 to TRBJ2-6, with D unresolved. CDR1 is SNHLY, CDR2 FYNNEI, per germline. The CDR3 spans 17 residues. With 7 bases removed from V and 0 bases from J, the gap between germline ends came to 16 bases. The CDR3 nucleotides are TGTGCCAGCACCCCACCCACCCTACGCTCTGGGGCCAACGTCCTGACTTTC. It codes for CASTPPTLRSGANVLTF.

V and J are TRBV9 and TRBJ2-7; 10 positions match TRBD1. Unmatched junction bases numbered 12, after V lost 0 bases and J lost 6 bases. CDR1 is SGDLS and CDR2 is YYNGEE in the germline V gene. The CDR3 has 17 amino acids. The CDR3 coding sequence is TGTGCCAGCAGCGTAGGGTTCCGGGACAGGGGTTCTTCCGAGCAGTACTTC. Protein sequence: CASSVGFRDRGSSEQYF.

The chain links TRBV6-5 to TRBJ1-6, with no clear D. CDR3 length: 16 residues. Per germline, CDR1 MNHEY and CDR2 SVGAGI. The V end was cut by 2 bases, the J end by 0 bases, with 8 bases between. The CDR3: CASSYARGSYNSPLHF. The CDR3 DNA reads as TGTGCCAGCAGTTACGCTCGGGGCTCCTATAATTCACCCCTCCACTTT.

V usage is TRBV10-1 and J usage is TRBJ1-4; a weak D match, TRBD1 (5 bases). Germline assignment: CDR1 WNHNN and CDR2 SYGVQD (reference sequence). The CDR3 loop spans 14 amino acids. V was shortened by 5 bases and J by 7 bases, with 14 bases between the two germline ends. The CDR3 DNA is TGCGCCAGCAGTCCGAGCGGGGACGGTGAAAAACTGTTTTTT. Translation: CASSPSGDGEKLFF.

The V call is TRBV5-1, the J call TRBJ2-2; TRBD1 agrees at 8 bases. Germline CDR1 SGHRS, CDR2 YFSETQ. The CDR3 consists of 15 residues. After removal of 2 bases from V and 1 base from J, the junction contained 1 base not matched to a gene. CDR3 protein: CASSFGTGNTGELFF. The CDR3 bases are TGCGCCAGCAGCTTCGGGACAGGGAACACCGGGGAGCTGTTTTTT.

V is TRBV24-1 and J is TRBJ1-5; D ambiguous. Per germline, CDR1 KGHDR and CDR2 SFDVKD. This CDR3 contains 13 residues. V was shortened by 7 bases and J by 4 bases, with 10 bases between the two germline ends. The CDR3 nucleotides read TGTGCCACCAGAAAAACAGCAAATCAGCCCCAGCATTTT. This translates into CATRKTANQPQHF.

The rearrangement joins TRBV6-5 to TRBJ2-2; no firm D call. V was cut by 6 bases and J by 1 base, with 6 bases left in between. Germline CDR1 reads MNHEY; CDR2 reads SVGAGI. The CDR3 is made up of 13 amino acids. The CDR3 spells CASSPWNTGELFF. In DNA form, the CDR3 reads TGTGCCAGCAGCCCATGGAACACCGGGGAGCTGTTTTTT.

The CDR3 sequence: CASSLISGRSGANVLTF. For the CDR3, the DNA is TGTGCCAGCAGCTTAATATCAGGGCGGTCTGGGGCCAACGTCCTGACTTTC. The J gene is TRBJ2-6, the V gene TRBV7-9; TRBD1 might be the D (5 bases). V lost 2 bases, J lost 1 base, and 12 bases lay in between. This CDR3 is 17 amino acids long. Germline CDR1 SEHNR, CDR2 FQNEAQ (reference sequence).

This clone was detected ten times or more. The chain has TRBV7-9 and TRBJ2-7; D perhaps matches TRBD1 (5 bases). The V gene lost 6 bases and the J gene lost 5 bases, with 17 bases spanning the gap. The CDR3 is 14 amino acids. The germline V gene encodes CDR1 SEHNR and CDR2 FQNEAQ (reference sequence). As DNA, the CDR3 is TGTGCCAGCAGGAAGGGTACAGGCACCGACGAGCAGTACTTC. Protein: CASRKGTGTDEQYF.

V and J are TRBV7-8 and TRBJ2-1, with D possibly TRBD1 on 6 matching bases. Germline CDR1 reads SGHVS; CDR2 reads FQNEAQ. The CDR3 has 15 amino acids. The ends were cut back, 4 bases at V and 8 bases at J, with 18 bases in the middle. As DNA, the CDR3 is TGTGCCAGCAGCTCCCGGGACAAGAAGGGCGATGAGCAGTTCTTC. Its protein product is CASSSRDKKGDEQFF.

This chain uses TRBV2 with TRBJ1-3; the D gene is possibly TRBD1 (6 bases). Germline assignment: CDR1 SNHLY and CDR2 FYNNEI. Between the trimmed V and J ends, which lost 2 bases and 9 bases, there was a span of 14 bases. This CDR3 contains 14 residues. CDR3 bases: TGTGCCAGCAGTGAACAGGGGCCTGCAGGCACCATATATTTT. Its translation: CASSEQGPAGTIYF.

The chain has TRBV12-5 and TRBJ1-5; TRBD1 agrees at 8 bases. V trimming: 6 bases; J trimming: 4 bases; junction bases outside the gene matches: 5. In germline, CDR1 is LGHNT, CDR2 FRNRAP. CDR3 size: 14 residues. CDR3 residues: CASGRGTGNQPQHF. The DNA for the CDR3 is TGTGCTAGTGGGAGAGGGACAGGTAATCAGCCCCAGCATTTT.

This clone was seen more than once but under ten times. The CDR3 DNA follows: TGCGCCAGCTCCCATAGCACGAACACCGGGGAGCTGTTTTTT. It codes for CASSHSTNTGELFF. This chain connects TRBV5-1 to TRBJ2-2; D remains unclear. There are 14 residues in the CDR3. The germline V and J ends were trimmed by 7 bases and 0 bases, with 10 bases remaining between them. Looked up from germline, CDR1 is SGHRS and CDR2 is YFSETQ.

The chain has TRBV9 and TRBJ1-4; 10 bases fit TRBD1. The J segment lost 5 bases and the V segment lost 4 bases, leaving 8 bases of the junction unmatched. Germline CDR1 reads SGDLS; CDR2 reads YYNGEE. The CDR3 extends over 16 amino acids. The CDR3 DNA sequence: TGTGCCAGCAGCTTCGGTGGGACAGGGGCCAATGAAAAACTGTTTTTT. Translating gives CASSFGGTGANEKLFF.

V is TRBV5-1 and J is TRBJ2-7; 7 bases map to TRBD1. The CDR3 consists of 15 residues. The V and J ends lost 4 bases and 4 bases, in that order; junction bases with no gene match: 11. From germline, CDR1 is SGHRS and CDR2 YFSETQ. CDR3 protein: CASSRQGSAGYEQYF. CDR3 sequence (DNA): TGCGCCAGCAGCCGACAGGGTTCGGCGGGTTACGAGCAGTACTTC.

The rearrangement joins TRBV6-2 or TRBV6-3 to TRBJ2-1, with 14 nucleotides matching TRBD2. Losses at the gene ends were 4 bases for V and 1 base for J; bases not matched to a gene: 6. This CDR3 is 18 amino acids long. Germline CDR1 is MNHEY and CDR2 is SVGEGT. Here the CDR3 DNA reads TGTGCCAGCAGTTCGGGACTAGCGGGAGTGGCGTCCTACAATGAGCAGTTCTTC. Translated, it gives CASSSGLAGVASYNEQFF.

The chain is built from TRBV5-1 and TRBJ1-6; D may be TRBD1 (6 bases). The CDR3 length is 16 residues. The germline V gene encodes CDR1 SGHRS and CDR2 YFSETQ. V gave up 3 bases and J gave up 1 base, with 11 bases separating them. The CDR3 is CASSSVQGSYNSPLHF. CDR3 bases: TGCGCCAGCAGCTCCGTACAGGGATCCTATAATTCACCCCTCCACTTT. Supplemented by reference TRBV5-1 and TRBJ1-6, the full variable domain reads KAGVTQTPRYLIKTRGQQVTLSCSPISGHRSVSWYQQTPGQGLQFLFEYFSETQRNKGNFPGRFSGRQFSNSRSEMNVSTLELGDSALYLCASSSVQGSYNSPLHFGNGTRLTVT.

The gene calls are TRBV5-4 and TRBJ1-2; D is undetermined. The CDR3 loop spans 15 amino acids. V was pared by 4 bases and J by 8 bases, with 21 bases between. In germline, CDR1 is SGHNT, CDR2 YYREEE (reference sequence). The CDR3 protein is CASSRNAGNFRGYTF. Here the CDR3 DNA reads TGTGCCAGCAGCAGAAACGCGGGAAACTTCAGGGGCTACACCTTC.

This chain joins TRBV4-2 and TRBJ2-3; D remains ambiguous. CDR1 and CDR2 from the germline V gene are LGHNA and YNFKEQ. With 1 base removed from V and 0 bases from J, the gap between germline ends came to 8 bases. There are 15 residues in the CDR3. The CDR3 is CASSQVSGSTDTQYF. The CDR3 DNA follows: TGTGCCAGCAGCCAAGTATCCGGGAGCACAGATACGCAGTATTTT.

The chain links TRBV4-2 to TRBJ2-1; 12 nucleotides match TRBD2. Trimming took 4 bases from V and 4 from J; bases not matched to a gene: 14. Germline CDR1 reads LGHNA; CDR2 reads YNFKEQ. The CDR3 contains 19 residues. CDR3 nucleotides: TGTGCCAGCAGCCCTCTTGGGGCTAGCGGGGGGGCCGGGTACAATGAGCAGTTCTTC. Translation gives CASSPLGASGGAGYNEQFF.

The chain couples TRBV7-2 to TRBJ2-2; TRBD1 matches 8 bases. The CDR3 runs to 15 residues. Germline V gene data show CDR1 as SGHTA and CDR2 as FQGNSA. J lost 1 base, V lost 6 bases, and 4 bases had no gene match. In DNA form, the CDR3 reads TGTGCCAGCAGGAGGACAGGGATGAACACCGGGGAGCTGTTTTTT. This gives the protein CASRRTGMNTGELFF.

This clone has a handful of counts. The rearrangement links TRBV21-1 to TRBJ1-5; TRBD1, the table's D call, lacks a check against the DNA. TRBV21-1 is given as a pseudogene. This CDR3 contains 15 residues. The CDR3: CASRETGQSNQPQHF. For the CDR3, the DNA is TGTGCCAGCCGAGAGACAGGTCAAAGCAATCAGCCCCAGCATTTT.

V gene TRBV7-9 combines with J gene TRBJ1-1; TRBD1 is a possible D gene (5 bases). This CDR3 is 13 amino acids long. The V end was cut by 5 bases, the J end by 8 bases, with 15 bases between. Germline V gene lookup returns CDR1 SEHNR and CDR2 FQNEAQ (reference sequence). The CDR3 loop reads CASSRGTSVEAFF. The CDR3, as DNA: TGTGCCAGCAGCCGCGGGACGTCAGTGGAAGCTTTCTTT.

The chain links TRBV4-2 to TRBJ2-1, with D uncertain. The CDR3 is 15 amino acids. V was cut by 0 bases and J by 2 bases, with 8 bases left in between. Germline V gives CDR1 LGHNA, CDR2 YNFKEQ. The chain's CDR3 is CASSQDGRTYNEQFF. The CDR3 nucleotides read TGTGCCAGCAGCCAAGACGGCAGGACCTACAATGAGCAGTTCTTC.

This clone was observed once. The V gene is TRBV4-3, the J gene TRBJ1-3, with no clear D. The germline V gene has CDR1 LGHNA and CDR2 YSLEER. CDR3 length: 15 amino acids. With 0 bases removed from V and 1 base from J, the gap between germline ends came to 7 bases. In DNA form, the CDR3 reads TGCGCCAGCAGCCAAGATGCAGGTTCTGGAAACACCATATATTTT. This codes for CASSQDAGSGNTIYF.

The chain is built from TRBV30 and TRBJ1-1, with a tentative D call TRBD1 (6 bases). The V gene's germline CDR1 is GTSNPN and CDR2 SVGIG (reference sequence). The CDR3 totals 13 residues. The V end was cut by 6 bases, the J end by 0 bases, with 11 bases between. In DNA form, the CDR3 reads TGTGCCTGCAATAAGGGGGTGAACACTGAAGCTTTCTTT. This sequence encodes CACNKGVNTEAFF.

The rearrangement joins TRBV19 to TRBJ2-1; 12 nucleotides line up with TRBD2. CDR3 size: 15 residues. In germline, CDR1 is LNHDA, CDR2 SQIVND (reference sequence). V dropped 6 bases and J dropped 9; count of bases not matched to a gene: 9. CDR3 amino acids: CASSDRASGRGEQFF. In DNA form, the CDR3 reads TGTGCCAGTAGCGATAGGGCTAGCGGGAGGGGTGAGCAGTTCTTC.

The V and J genes are TRBV7-8 and TRBJ1-2, with unresolved D. CDR1 and CDR2 (germline): SGHVS, FQNEAQ. Trimming pared 1 base from V and 0 bases from J, leaving 6 bases between. CDR3 size: 14 residues. The CDR3 DNA follows: TGTGCCAGCAGCTTAGGTGCAGCTAACTATGGCTACACCTTC. Its protein product is CASSLGAANYGYTF.

The chain couples TRBV3-1 (or the pseudogene TRBV3-2) to TRBJ1-5; D unclear. V lost 1 base and J 3 bases, leaving 7 bases between the germline ends. This CDR3 has 14 residues. CDR1 is LGHDT, CDR2 YNNKEL, per germline (reference sequence). CDR3 sequence (DNA): TGTGCCAGCAGCCAAGCGGGATTCAATCAGCCCCAGCATTTT. Translated: CASSQAGFNQPQHF.

The chain's CDR3 is CAISEQGANEQFF. CDR3 bases: TGTGCCATCAGTGAGCAGGGGGCTAATGAGCAGTTCTTC. This chain links TRBV10-3 with TRBJ2-1; 8 positions match TRBD1. J lost 7 bases, V lost 2 bases, and 1 base had no gene match. The length of the CDR3 is 13 residues. Germline values: CDR1 ENHRY, CDR2 SYGVKD.